The TCR beta chain described here comes from a study of PD-1 blockade in mismatch repair-deficient tumors. In this sample, this clone turned up once. CDR3 length: 14 amino acids. Germline V gives CDR1 MGHRA, CDR2 YSYEKL. The V gene lost 5 bases and the J gene lost 5 bases, with 16 bases spanning the gap. PCR or immunohistochemistry showed mismatch repair deficiency in every enrolled patient. Using immunoSEQ multiplex PCR, the repertoire was profiled, and TCRdb retains in-frame clones only, with some absent. The table includes tens of thousands of clones, roughly 80% detected once. This sequence was found in an adult with mismatch repair-deficient cancer. The rearrangement uses TRBV4-1 and TRBJ2-7, with D unresolved. Sequences were derived from peripheral blood, sampled 44 weeks after starting pembrolizumab. Here the CDR3 reads CASSENPRFDEQYF. CDR3 nucleotides: TGCGCCAGCAGCGAAAACCCCCGCTTCGACGAGCAGTACTTC.